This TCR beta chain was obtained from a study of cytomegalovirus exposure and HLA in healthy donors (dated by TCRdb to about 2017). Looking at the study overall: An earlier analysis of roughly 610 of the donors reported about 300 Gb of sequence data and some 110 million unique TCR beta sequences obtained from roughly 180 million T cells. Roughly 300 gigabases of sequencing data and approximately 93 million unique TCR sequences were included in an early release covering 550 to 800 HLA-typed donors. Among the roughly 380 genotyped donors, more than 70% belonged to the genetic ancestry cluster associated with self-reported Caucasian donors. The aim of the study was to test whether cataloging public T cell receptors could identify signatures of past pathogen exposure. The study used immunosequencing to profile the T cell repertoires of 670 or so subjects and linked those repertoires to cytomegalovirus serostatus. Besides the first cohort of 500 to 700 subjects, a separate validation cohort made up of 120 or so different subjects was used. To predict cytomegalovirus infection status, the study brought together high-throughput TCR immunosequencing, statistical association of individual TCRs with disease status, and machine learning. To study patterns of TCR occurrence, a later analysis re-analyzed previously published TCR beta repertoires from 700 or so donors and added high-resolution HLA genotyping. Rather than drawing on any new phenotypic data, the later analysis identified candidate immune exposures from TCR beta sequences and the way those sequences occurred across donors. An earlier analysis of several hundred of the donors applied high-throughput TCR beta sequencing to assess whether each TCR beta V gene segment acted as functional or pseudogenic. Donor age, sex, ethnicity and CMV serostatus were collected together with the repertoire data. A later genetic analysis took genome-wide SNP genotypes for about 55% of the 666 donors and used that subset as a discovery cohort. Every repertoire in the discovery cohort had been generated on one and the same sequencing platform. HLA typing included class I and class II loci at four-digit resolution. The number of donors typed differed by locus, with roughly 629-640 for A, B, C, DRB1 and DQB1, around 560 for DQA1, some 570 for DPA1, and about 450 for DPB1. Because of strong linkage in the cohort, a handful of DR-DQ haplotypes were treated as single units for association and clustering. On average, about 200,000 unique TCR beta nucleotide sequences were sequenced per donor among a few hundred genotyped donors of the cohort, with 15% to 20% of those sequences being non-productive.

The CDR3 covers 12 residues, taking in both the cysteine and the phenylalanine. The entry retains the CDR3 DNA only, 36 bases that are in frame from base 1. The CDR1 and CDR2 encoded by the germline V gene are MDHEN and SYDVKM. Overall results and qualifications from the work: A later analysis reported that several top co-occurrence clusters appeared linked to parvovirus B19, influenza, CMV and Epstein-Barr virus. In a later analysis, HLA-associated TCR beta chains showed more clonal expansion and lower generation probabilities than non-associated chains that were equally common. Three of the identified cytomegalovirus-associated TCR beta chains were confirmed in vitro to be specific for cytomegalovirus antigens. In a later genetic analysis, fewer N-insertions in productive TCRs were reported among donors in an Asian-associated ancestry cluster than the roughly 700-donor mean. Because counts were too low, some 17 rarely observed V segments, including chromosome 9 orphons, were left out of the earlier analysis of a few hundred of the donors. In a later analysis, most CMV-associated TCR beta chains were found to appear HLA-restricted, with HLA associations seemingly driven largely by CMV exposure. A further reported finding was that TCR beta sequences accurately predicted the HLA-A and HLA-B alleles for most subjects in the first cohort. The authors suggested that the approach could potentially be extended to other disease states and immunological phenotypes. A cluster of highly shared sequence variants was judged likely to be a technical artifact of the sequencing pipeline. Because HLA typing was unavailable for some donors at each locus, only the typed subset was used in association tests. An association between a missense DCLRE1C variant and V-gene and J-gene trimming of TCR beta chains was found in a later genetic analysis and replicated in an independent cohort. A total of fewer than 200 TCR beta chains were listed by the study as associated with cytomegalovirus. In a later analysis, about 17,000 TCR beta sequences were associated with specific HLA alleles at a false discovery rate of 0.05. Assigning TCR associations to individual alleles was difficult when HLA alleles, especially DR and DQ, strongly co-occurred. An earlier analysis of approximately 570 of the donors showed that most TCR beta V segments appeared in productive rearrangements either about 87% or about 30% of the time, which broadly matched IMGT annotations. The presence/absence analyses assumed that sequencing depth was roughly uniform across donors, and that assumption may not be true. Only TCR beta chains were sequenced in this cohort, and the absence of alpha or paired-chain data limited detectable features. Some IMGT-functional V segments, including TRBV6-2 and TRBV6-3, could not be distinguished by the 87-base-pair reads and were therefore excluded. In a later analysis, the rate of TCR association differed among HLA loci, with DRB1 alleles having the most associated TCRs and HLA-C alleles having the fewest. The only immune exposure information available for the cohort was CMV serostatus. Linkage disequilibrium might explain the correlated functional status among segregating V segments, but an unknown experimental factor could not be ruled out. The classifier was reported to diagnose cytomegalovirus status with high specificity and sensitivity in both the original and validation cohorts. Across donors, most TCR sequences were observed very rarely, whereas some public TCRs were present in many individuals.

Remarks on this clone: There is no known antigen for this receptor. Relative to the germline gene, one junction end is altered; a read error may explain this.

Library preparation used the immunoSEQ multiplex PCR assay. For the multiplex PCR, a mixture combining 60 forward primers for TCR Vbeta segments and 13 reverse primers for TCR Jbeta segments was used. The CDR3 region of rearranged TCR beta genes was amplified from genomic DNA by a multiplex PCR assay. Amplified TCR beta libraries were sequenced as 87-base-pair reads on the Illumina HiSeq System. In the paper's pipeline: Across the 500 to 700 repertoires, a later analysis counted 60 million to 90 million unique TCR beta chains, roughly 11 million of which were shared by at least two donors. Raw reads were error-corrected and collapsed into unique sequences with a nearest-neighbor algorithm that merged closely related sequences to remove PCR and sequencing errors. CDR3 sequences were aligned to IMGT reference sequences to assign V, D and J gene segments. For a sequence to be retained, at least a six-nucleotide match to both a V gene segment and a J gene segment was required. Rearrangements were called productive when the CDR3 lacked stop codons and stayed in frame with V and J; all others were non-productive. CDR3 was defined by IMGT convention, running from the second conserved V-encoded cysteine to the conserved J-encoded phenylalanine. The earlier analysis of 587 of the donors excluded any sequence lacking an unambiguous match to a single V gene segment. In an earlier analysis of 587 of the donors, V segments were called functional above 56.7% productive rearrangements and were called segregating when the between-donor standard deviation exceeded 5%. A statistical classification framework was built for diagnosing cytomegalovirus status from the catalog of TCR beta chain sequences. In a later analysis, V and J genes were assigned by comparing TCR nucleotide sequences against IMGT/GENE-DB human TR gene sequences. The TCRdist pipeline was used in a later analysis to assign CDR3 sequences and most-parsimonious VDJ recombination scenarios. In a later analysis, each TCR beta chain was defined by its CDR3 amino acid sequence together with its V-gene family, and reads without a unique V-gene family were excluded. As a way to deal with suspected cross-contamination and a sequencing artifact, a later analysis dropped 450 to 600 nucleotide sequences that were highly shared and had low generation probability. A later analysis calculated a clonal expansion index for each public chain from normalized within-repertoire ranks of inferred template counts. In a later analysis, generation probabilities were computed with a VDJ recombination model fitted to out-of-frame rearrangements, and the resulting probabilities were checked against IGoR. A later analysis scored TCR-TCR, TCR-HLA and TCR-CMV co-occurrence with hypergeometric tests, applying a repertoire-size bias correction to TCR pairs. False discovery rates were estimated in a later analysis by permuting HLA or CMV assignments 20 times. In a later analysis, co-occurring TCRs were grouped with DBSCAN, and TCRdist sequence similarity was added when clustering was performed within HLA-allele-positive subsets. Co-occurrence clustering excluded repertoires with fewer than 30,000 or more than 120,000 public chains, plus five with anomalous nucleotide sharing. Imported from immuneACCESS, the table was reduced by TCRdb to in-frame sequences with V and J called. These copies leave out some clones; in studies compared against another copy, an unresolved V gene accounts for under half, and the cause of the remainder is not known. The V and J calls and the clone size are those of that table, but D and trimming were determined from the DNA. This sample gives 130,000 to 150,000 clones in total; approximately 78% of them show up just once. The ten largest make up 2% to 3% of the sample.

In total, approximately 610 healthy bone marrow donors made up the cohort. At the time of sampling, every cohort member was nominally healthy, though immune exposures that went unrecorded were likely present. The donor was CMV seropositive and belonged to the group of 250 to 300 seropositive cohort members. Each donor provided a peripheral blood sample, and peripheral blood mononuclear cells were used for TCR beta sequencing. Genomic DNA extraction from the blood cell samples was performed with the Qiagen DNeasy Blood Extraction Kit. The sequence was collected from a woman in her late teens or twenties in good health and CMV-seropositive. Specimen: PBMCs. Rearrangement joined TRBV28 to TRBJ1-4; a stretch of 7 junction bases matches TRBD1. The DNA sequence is TGTGCCAGCAGGCTCACTGGACAGGTTAAGATTTTT. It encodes CASRLTGQVKIF. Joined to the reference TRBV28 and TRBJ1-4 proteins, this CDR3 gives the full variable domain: DVKVTQSSRYLVKRTGEKVFLECVQDMDHENMFWYRQDPGLGLRLIYFSYDVKMKEKGDIPEGYSVSREKKERFSLILESASTNQTSMYLCASRLTGQVKIFGSGTQLSVL.